This entry concerns a single T cell receptor beta chain. This clonotype was recorded a few times. The antigen this receptor binds is unknown. The input lacks base qualities; no much larger clone sits a single base away. The time point label of this sample denotes: newly diagnosed GD, antithyroid drugs for less than 3 months. For both TCR sequencing and RNA sequencing, RNA was extracted from PBMCs using TRIzol. The diagnosis of Graves' disease followed American Thyroid Association guidelines. Patients were recruited from an endocrinology department in Xi'an, China. From each patient, about 9.7 milliliters of peripheral blood was collected into an EDTA anticoagulant tube. Ficoll Paque Plus density gradient separation was used to isolate PBMCs, and no further T cell sorting was done. RNA quality was checked with an Agilent 2100 Bioanalyzer and agarose gel, and concentration with a NanoDrop 2000. The sample comes from a study of regulatory T cells in long-lasting Graves disease (dated by TCRdb to about 2021). Regarding the study in general: Antithyroid drugs had been taken for less than 3 months by newly diagnosed Graves' disease patients. A total of roughly 35 samples underwent TCR sequencing: about 13 from persistent and 20 from newly diagnosed Graves' disease patients. The study took place in China and was registered as a clinical trial. This study used TCR sequencing and RNA sequencing of peripheral blood to compare persistent Graves' disease patients against newly diagnosed Graves' disease patients. Study-wide conclusions, independent of this receptor: Patients with persistent disease shared more public clonotypes (around 3,000) than newly diagnosed patients did (around 1,000). Preferential use of TRBV28, TRBJ1-2 and TRBJ2-5 was observed in persistent disease, whereas TRBV20-1 and TRBJ2-1 were favored in newly diagnosed disease. Compared with newly diagnosed patients, persistent Graves' disease patients had lower TCR Shannon entropy and fewer highly expanded clones, which suggests clonal expansion. Only the TCR beta chain was sequenced and analyzed. Peripheral blood alone was examined, since thyroid tissue, which constituted the primary lesion, could not be accessed. The authors noted that the small sample size was a limitation that may lower accuracy.

The receptor library was made with multiplex PCR. Sequenced using an Illumina HiSeq 4000. CDR3 regions were amplified by Arm-PCR with iRepertoire HTBI primers to construct TCR beta libraries. Gel purification was performed on PCR products prior to sequencing. Turning to the authors' computational methods: Gene usage analysis of CDR3 amino acid clonotypes used the 62 TRBV and about 14 TRBJ segments found across samples. COPE and FqMerger were used to merge the filtered high-quality paired reads into contigs. BLAST was used to align contigs to IMGT TRBV, TRBD and TRBJ reference genes, and CDR3 was defined according to IMGT. Any clonotype with a frequency above 0.1% was classified as a highly expanded clone. Shannon entropy served as the measure of repertoire diversity, while the Gini coefficient captured V-J evenness. Clonotypes shared by more than one individual were considered public. The public reads were reprocessed in TCRdb via fastp at Q25 and MiXCR, keeping in-frame beta chains. Rows merge per CDR3 protein into single entries with the most common DNA and genes. The authors' filters were not applied to this entry. The sample yields 500,000 to 700,000 distinct CDR3 sequences; roughly 15% were counted once. Roughly 18% of the sample is held by the ten biggest clonotypes.

The germline V gene supplies CDR1 SNHLY and CDR2 FYNNEI. Including the terminal cysteine and phenylalanine, the CDR3 comprises 15 residues. This entry keeps only the CDR3 DNA: 45 bases, framed from base 1. Trimming accounts for 6 bases at V and 1 base at J, while the number of junction bases matched to no gene is 7. The same sample was also studied in work on T cells in Graves' hyperthyroidism and ophthalmopathy. The other study reports the following: Stable Graves' hyperthyroidism was defined as no progression to ophthalmopathy during 18 months of follow-up. Hyperthyroidism patients were newly diagnosed, had a disease duration of under 2 months, and were aged 18 to 65 years. The study excluded patients with uncontrolled infections, other autoimmune diseases, pregnancy or lactation. Diagnoses relied on clinical symptoms, serum thyroxine and TRAb, thyroid ultrasound and orbital computed tomography. For the first round of RT-PCR on the TCR CDR3, the HTBI primer set was used together with the Qiagen OneStep RT-PCR kit. Most expanded thyroid clonotypes (frequency above 0.001) were also found in blood, which suggests that blood repertoires may mirror thyroid immune responses. In cross-validation, a model built on a 13 V-J signature told ophthalmopathy apart from stable hyperthyroidism with over 85% sensitivity and around 81% specificity, and in testing the same model reached 80%/75%. In validation, the model predicted progression to ophthalmopathy a median of roughly 6.1 months before onset, with roughly 70% sensitivity and around 76% specificity. To identify TCR V-J signatures that set the groups apart, the researchers used a discovery cohort of about a hundred patients, made up of fewer than 50 with Graves' ophthalmopathy and 55 to 65 with stable Graves' hyperthyroidism. An independent validation cohort of under 20 hyperthyroidism patients and 17 patients who later progressed to ophthalmopathy tested prospective prediction of ophthalmopathy. For training and testing, the 100 or so patients in the discovery cohort were randomly divided in a 7:3 ratio. In addition, the study compared T-cell repertoires in thyroid tissue and in blood from about 6 Graves' hyperthyroidism patients. After blood sampling, hyperthyroidism patients were treated with methimazole at a starting dose of 30 mg daily, and ophthalmopathy patients were treated with high-dose intravenous methylprednisolone. Libraries were constructed in a second round of multiplex PCR, after which size selection and purification were carried out. The libraries were sequenced on an Illumina HiSeq2000 using paired-end 100 bp reads. SOAPnuke was used to process the raw data, with reads discarded if the reads contained adapters or uncalled bases, had a mean Phred below 15, or lacked an exact constant-primer or identifier match. High-quality paired reads were merged using COPE v1.2.5, and each unique nucleotide sequence was defined as a clonotype. MiTCR v1.1 was used to align the clonotypes against IMGT TRBV, TRBD and TRBJ reference segments. The analysis included only V-J combinations with a frequency above 0.0001, which together covered around 99% of the repertoires. The TCS score was defined as the ratio of F50 (clonal expansion) to E x V (chaos), calculated using BLOSUM62-based TCRdist between CDR3 peptides within each V-J. Welch's t-statistics and random forest reduced fewer than 600 V-J features to 10 to 15, which were used in a naive Bayes classifier (R e1071). Sample size was not statistically predetermined, and blinding of investigators to group allocation was not performed. The paper describes TCR Vbeta CDR3 sequencing of around 130 peripheral blood samples, made up of 40 to 45 ophthalmopathy patients, some 76 hyperthyroidism patients and roughly 17 progressor patients.

This TCR came from a woman in her 30s with Graves disease. Donor details come from another sample of the same person, matched by shared clones. Sequenced here: peripheral blood mononuclear cells (PBMCs), sampled at new diagnosis, from a patient treated with antithyroid drugs. This receptor chain uses TRBV2 and TRBJ1-1; 8 bases in the middle match TRBD1. CDR3 region: CASRTDRVRNTEAFF. Here is the DNA: TGTGCCAGCAGAACGGACAGGGTAAGGAACACTGAAGCTTTCTTT.